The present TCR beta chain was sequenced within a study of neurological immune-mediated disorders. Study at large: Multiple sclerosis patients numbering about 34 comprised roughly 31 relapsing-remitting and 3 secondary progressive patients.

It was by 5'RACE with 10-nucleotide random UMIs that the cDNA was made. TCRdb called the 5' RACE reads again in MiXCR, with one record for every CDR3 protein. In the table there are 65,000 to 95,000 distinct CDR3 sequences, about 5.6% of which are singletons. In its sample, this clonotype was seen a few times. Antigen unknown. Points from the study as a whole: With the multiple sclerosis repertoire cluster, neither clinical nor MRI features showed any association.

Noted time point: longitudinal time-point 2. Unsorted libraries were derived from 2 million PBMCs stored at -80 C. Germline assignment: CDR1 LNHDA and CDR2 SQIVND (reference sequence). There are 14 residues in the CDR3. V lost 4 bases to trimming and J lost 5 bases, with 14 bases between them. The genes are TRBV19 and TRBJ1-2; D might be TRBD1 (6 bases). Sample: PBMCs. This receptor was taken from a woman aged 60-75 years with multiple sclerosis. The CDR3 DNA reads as TGTGCCAGTAGTAAGACGGACAGAATTTATGGCTACACCTTC. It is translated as CASSKTDRIYGYTF.